The clone carrying this TCR beta chain was counted a single time. Antigen unknown. TCR beta CDR3 regions were amplified from RNA. HTBI primers were the set used in a first-round RT-PCR of the TCR CDR3. TCRdb re-called the multiplex PCR reads through MiXCR, storing one row per CDR3 protein. Of about 280,000 distinct CDR3 sequences listed, under 30% are singletons. Diagnoses used clinical symptoms, serum thyroxine and TRAb, thyroid ultrasound and orbital computed tomography. These data are taken from a study of T cells in Graves' hyperthyroidism and ophthalmopathy. Study results and caveats: Ophthalmopathy and stable hyperthyroidism were separated by a 13 V-J model.

Germline V gene data show CDR1 as MNHEY and CDR2 as SVGEGT. CDR3 length: 14 residues. Trimming took 9 bases from V and 7 from J, leaving 22 bases between them. This clonotype was obtained from a middle-aged man with Graves' hyperthyroidism that later progressed to Graves' ophthalmopathy. Sequenced sample: blood. The J gene is TRBJ2-7, the V gene TRBV6-2 or TRBV6-3; perhaps TRBD2 as D (6 bases). CDR3 protein: CASTLTGLLWEQYF. The CDR3 coding sequence is TGTGCCAGTACTCTAACGGGACTGCTTTGGGAGCAGTACTTC.